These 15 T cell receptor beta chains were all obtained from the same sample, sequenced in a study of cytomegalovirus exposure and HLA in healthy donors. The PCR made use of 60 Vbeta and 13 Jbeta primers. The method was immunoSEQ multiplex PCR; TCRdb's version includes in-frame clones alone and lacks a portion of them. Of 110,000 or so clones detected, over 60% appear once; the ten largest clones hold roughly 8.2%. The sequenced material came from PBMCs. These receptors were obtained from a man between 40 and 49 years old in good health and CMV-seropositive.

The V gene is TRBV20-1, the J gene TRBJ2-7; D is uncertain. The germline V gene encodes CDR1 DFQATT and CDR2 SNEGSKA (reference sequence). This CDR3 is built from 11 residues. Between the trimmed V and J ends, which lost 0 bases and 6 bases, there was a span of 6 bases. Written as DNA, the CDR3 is TGCAGTGCTAGAGATCACGGCGAGCAGTACTTC. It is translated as CSARDHGEQYF.

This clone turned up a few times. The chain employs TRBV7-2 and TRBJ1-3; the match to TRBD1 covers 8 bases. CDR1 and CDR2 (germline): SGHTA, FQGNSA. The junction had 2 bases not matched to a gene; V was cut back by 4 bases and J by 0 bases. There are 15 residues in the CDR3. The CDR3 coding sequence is TGTGCCAGCAGCTACACAGGGGGCTCTGGAAACACCATATATTTT. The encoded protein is CASSYTGGSGNTIYF.

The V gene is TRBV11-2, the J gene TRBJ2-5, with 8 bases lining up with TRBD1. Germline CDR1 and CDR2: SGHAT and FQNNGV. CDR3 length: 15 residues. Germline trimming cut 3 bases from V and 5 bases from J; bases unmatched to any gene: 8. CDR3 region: CASSLGQGARETQYF. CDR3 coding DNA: TGTGCCAGCAGCTTGGGCCAGGGGGCGAGGGAGACCCAGTACTTC.

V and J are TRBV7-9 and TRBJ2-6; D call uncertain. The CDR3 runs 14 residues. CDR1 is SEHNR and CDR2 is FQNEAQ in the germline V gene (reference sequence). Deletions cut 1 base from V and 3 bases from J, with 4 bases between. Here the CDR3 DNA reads TGTGCCAGCAGCTTAGGGAGTGGGGCCAACGTCCTGACTTTC. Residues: CASSLGSGANVLTF.

CDR3 sequence reads: CASRMTRGNTGELFF. In nucleotides, the CDR3 is TGCGCCAGCAGGATGACTAGAGGGAACACCGGGGAGCTGTTTTTT. The chain is built from TRBV5-1 and TRBJ2-2; tentative D call: TRBD2 (6 bases). Between the trimmed V and J ends, which lost 5 bases and 1 base, there was a span of 12 bases. This CDR3 region has 15 residues. Germline CDR1 SGHRS, CDR2 YFSETQ.

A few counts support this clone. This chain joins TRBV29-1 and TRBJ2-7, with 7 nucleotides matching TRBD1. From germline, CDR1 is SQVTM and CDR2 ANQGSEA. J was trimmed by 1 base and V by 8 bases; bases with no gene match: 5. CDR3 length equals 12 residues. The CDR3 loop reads CSRQGQSYEQYF. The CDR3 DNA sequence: TGCAGCAGACAGGGCCAATCCTACGAGCAGTACTTC.

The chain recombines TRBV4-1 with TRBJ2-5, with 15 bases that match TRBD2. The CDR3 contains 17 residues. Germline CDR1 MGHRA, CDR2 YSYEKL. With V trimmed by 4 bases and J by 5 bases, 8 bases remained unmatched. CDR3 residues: CASSPRGLAGGSETQYF. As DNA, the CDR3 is TGCGCCAGCAGCCCCAGGGGACTAGCGGGGGGTTCGGAGACCCAGTACTTC.

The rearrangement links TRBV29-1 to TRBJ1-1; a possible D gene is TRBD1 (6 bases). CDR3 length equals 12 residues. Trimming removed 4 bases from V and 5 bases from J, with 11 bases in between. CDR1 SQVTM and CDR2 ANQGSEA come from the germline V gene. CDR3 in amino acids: CSVAGVRTEAFF. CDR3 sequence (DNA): TGCAGCGTTGCAGGGGTGAGGACTGAAGCTTTCTTT.

The CDR3 DNA follows: TGTGCCAGCAGTTTTAGCGGGGGCCACACAGATACGCAGTATTTT. As protein: CASSFSGGHTDTQYF. V gene TRBV7-3 combines with J gene TRBJ2-3, with 9 bases lining up with TRBD2. Looked up from germline, CDR1 is SGHTA and CDR2 is FQGTGA. Unmatched junction bases numbered 6, after V lost 6 bases and J lost 2 bases. The CDR3 is 15 residues long.

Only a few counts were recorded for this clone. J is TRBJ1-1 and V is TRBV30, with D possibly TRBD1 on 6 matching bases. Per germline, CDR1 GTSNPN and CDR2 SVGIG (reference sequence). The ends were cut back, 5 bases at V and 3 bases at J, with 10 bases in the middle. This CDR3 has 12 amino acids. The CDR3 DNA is TGTGCCTGGGGGCGACAGGACACTGAAGCTTTCTTT. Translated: CAWGRQDTEAFF.

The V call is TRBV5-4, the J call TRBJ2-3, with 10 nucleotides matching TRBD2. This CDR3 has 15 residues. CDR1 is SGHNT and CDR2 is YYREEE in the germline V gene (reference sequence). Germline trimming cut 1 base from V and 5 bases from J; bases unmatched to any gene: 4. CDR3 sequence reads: CASSLRLAGEDTQYF. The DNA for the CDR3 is TGTGCCAGCAGCTTGCGCCTAGCGGGGGAAGATACGCAGTATTTT.

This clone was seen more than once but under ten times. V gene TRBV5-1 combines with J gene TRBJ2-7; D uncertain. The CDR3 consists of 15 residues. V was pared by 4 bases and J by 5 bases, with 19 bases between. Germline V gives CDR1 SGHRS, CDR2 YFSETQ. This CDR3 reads CASSPAESLDDEQYF. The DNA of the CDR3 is TGCGCCAGCAGCCCTGCCGAGTCTCTTGATGACGAGCAGTACTTC.

In DNA, the CDR3 is TGTGCCAGCAGTTTACGGAGCGGGGGGGGCTTCGGCGGGGAGCTGTTTTTT. Amino acid sequence: CASSLRSGGGFGGELFF. This chain links TRBV28 with TRBJ2-2, with 10 bases fitting TRBD2. This CDR3 has 17 residues. In germline, CDR1 is MDHEN, CDR2 SYDVKM. The V gene end was trimmed by 2 bases and the J gene end by 7 bases; junction bases not matched to a gene: 10.

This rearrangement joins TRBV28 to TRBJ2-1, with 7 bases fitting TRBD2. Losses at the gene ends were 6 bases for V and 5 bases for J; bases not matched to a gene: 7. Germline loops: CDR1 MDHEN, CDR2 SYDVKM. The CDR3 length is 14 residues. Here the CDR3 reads CASRPQTSHNEQFF. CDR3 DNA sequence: TGTGCCAGCAGACCCCAGACTAGCCACAATGAGCAGTTCTTC.

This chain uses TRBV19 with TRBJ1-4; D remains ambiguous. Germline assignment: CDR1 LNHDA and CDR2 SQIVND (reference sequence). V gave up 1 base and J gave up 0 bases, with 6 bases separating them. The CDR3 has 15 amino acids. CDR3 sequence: CASSIVDATNEKLFF. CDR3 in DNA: TGTGCCAGTAGTATAGTAGATGCAACTAATGAAAAACTGTTTTTT. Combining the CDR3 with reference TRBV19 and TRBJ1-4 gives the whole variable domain DGGITQSPKYLFRKEGQNVTLSCEQNLNHDAMYWYRQDPGQGLRLIYYSQIVNDFQKGDIAEGYSVSREKKESFPLTVTSAQKNPTAFYLCASSIVDATNEKLFFGSGTQLSVL.